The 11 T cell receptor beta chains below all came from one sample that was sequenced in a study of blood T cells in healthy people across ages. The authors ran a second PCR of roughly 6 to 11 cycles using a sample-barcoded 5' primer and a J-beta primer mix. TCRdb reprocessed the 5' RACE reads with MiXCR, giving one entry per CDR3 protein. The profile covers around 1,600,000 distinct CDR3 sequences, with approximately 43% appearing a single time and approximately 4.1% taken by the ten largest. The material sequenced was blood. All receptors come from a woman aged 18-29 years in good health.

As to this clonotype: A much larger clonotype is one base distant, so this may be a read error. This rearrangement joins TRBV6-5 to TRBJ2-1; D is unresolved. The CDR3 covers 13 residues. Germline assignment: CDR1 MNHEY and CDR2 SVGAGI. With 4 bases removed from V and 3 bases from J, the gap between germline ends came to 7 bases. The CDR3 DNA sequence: TGTGCCAGCAGTTGCGGCTACTACAATGAGCAGTTCTTC. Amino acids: CASSCGYYNEQFF.

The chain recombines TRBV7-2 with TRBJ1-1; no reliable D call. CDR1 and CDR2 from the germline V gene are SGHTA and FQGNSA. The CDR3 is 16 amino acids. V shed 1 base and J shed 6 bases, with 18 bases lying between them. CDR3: CASSLGSPGVGSEAFF. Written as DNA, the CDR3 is TGTGCCAGCAGCTTAGGGAGCCCCGGGGTTGGGTCTGAAGCTTTCTTT.

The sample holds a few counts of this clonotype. CDR3 coding DNA: TGTGCCATCAGGGGACTAGCGGGGGCCCCAGGAAATGAGCAGTTCTTC. Translating gives CAIRGLAGAPGNEQFF. The chain joins TRBV10-3 to TRBJ2-1; 14 nucleotides agree with TRBD2. The V gene end was trimmed by 6 bases and the J gene end by 7 bases; junction bases not matched to a gene: 8. Germline CDR1 is ENHRY and CDR2 is SYGVKD. The length of the CDR3 is 16 residues.

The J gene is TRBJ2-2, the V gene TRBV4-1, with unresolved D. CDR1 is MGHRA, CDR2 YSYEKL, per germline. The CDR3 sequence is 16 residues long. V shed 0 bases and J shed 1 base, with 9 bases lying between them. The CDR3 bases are TGCGCCAGCAGCCAAGAAAGGCGTAGGAACACCGGGGAGCTGTTTTTT. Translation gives CASSQERRRNTGELFF.

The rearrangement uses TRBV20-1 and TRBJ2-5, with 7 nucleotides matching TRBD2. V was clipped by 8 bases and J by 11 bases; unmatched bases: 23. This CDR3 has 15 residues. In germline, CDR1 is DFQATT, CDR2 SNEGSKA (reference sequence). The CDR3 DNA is TGCAGTTACTCGACTAGGCGGGGAGGGGATAATGAGCAGTACTTC. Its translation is CSYSTRRGGDNEQYF.

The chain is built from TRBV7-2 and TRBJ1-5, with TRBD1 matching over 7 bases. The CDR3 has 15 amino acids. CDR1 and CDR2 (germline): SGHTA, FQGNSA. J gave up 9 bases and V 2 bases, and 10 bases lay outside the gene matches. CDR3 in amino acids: CASSLQGVLSSPQHF. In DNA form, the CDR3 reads TGTGCCAGCAGCTTACAGGGGGTTTTAAGTTCGCCCCAGCATTTT.

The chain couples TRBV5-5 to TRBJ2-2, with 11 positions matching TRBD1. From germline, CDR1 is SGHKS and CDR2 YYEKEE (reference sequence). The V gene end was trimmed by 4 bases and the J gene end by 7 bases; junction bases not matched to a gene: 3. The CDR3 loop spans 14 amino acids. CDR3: CASSRTGGVGELFF. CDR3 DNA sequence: TGTGCCAGCAGCAGGACAGGGGGCGTCGGGGAGCTGTTTTTT.

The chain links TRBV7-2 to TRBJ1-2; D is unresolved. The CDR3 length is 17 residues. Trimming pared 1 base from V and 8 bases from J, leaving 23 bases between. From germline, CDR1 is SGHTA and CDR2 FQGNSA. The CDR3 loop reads CASSLGPSLKAQEGYTF. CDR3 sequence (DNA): TGTGCCAGCAGCTTAGGCCCCTCTCTCAAGGCCCAAGAGGGCTACACCTTC. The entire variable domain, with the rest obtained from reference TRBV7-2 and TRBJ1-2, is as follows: GAGVSQSPSNKVTEKGKDVELRCDPISGHTALYWYRQSLGQGLEFLIYFQGNSAPDKSGLPSDRFSAERTGGSVSTLTIQRTQQEDSAVYLCASSLGPSLKAQEGYTFGSGTRLTVV.

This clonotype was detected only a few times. The CDR3 sequence: CASSPQGGSAGNEQFF. The CDR3 bases are TGTGCCAGCAGTCCCCAGGGAGGTTCCGCGGGCAATGAGCAGTTCTTC. V and J are TRBV12-3 or TRBV12-4 and TRBJ2-1; weak D call: TRBD2 (6 bases). The V and J ends lost 5 bases and 6 bases respectively, with 20 bases between them. CDR3 length equals 16 residues.

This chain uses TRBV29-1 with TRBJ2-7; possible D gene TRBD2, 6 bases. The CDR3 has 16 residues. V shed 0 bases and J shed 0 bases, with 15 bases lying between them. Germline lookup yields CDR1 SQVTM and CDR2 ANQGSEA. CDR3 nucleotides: TGCAGCGTTGAAGATTGGCGGGACGGGACCTCCTACGAGCAGTACTTC. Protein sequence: CSVEDWRDGTSYEQYF.

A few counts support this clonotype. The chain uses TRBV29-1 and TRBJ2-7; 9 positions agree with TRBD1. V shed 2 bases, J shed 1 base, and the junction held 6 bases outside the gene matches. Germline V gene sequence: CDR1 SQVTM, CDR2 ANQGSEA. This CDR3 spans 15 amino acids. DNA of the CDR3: TGCAGCGTTGAACGCACAGGGGGCCGTTCCTACGAGCAGTACTTC. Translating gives CSVERTGGRSYEQYF.